The present entry profiles one T cell receptor (beta chain) with its context. The antigen it recognizes is unknown. Base-call qualities are not available, and no considerably larger clone is one nucleotide away. This specimen belongs to a study of early T cells in non-severe SARS-CoV-2 infection (dated by TCRdb to 2020 to 2022). Concerning the study at large: Because TCR sequencing relied on bulk RNA taken from unsorted whole blood, pairing of alpha and beta chains was not possible. General findings and caveats noted by the study authors: VDJdb matching was skewed toward anti-spike CD8 responses and likely underestimated virus-specific expansions, missing private and CD4 specificities.

Trimming costs V 2 bases and J 8 bases, and their ends lie 10 bases apart. CDR1 and CDR2, per the germline V gene, are MNHNS and SASEGT. Including cysteine and phenylalanine, the CDR3 has 13 amino acids. The only DNA kept is the CDR3, 39 bases in frame from the first base. Set within a cohort of healthcare workers in London, UK, this nested case-control study involved weekly PCR testing of nasopharyngeal swabs along with blood sampling. Healthcare workers were recruited during the week of the UK lockdown, between 23 and 31 March 2020, and followed weekly for up to about 15 weeks. Receptors were amplified or captured by 5' RACE. Sequencer: NextSeq 500. In the TCR library protocol, unique molecular identifiers were attached to individual cDNA molecules to correct for PCR bias and sequencing error. TCR alpha and beta chains were both sequenced, and the abundances of alpha and beta sequences in each sample were closely correlated with each other. In the original analysis: Decombinator V4 was used to annotate TCR sequences for V gene, J gene and CDR3. Expanded TCRs were defined as changing significantly between any two time points under a Poisson model with p below 0.0001. Abundances of TCRs were expressed as counts per million after normalisation to the total number of TCRs sequenced in each sample. MAIT TCRs were defined by TRAV1-2 paired with TRAJ12, TRAJ20 or TRAJ33, and iNKT TCRs by TRAV10 paired with TRAJ18. VDJdb, accessed 1 November 2021, was searched for CMV, EBV and SARS-CoV-2 annotated TCRs, excluding TCRs annotated for multiple antigens. TCRdb ran its own pipeline on the public reads, namely fastp trimming at Q25 and MiXCR clone calling, and kept in-frame beta chains. Each CDR3 protein gets just one entry, which takes the most common genes and DNA from the rows behind it. TCRdb, not the original authors, processed these V and J calls. In this sample the table shows about 26,000 distinct CDR3 sequences, just over 4% of which occur a single time. The ten largest clones add up to 6.2% of the sample.

The receptor chain draws on TRBV6-1 and TRBJ2-4, and the D gene may be TRBD2, 5 bases matching. Sequenced input: whole blood. The receptor was derived from an adult who was a healthcare worker with PCR-confirmed SARS-CoV-2 infection or an uninfected control (not recorded which). In nucleotide form, the sequence is TGTGCCAGCAGTGAAAACCTGCGGGACATTCAGTACTTC. It specifies CASSENLRDIQYF.